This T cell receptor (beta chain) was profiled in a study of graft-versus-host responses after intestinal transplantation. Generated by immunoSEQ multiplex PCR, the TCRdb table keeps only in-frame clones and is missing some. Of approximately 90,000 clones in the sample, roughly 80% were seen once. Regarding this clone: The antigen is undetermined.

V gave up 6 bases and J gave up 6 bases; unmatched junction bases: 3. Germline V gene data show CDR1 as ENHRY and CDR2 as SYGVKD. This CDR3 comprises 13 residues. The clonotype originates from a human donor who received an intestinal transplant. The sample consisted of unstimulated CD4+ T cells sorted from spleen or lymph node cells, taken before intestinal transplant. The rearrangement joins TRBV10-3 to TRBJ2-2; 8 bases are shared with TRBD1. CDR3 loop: CAISETGAGELFF. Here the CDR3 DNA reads TGTGCCATCAGCGAGACAGGGGCCGGGGAGCTGTTTTTT.